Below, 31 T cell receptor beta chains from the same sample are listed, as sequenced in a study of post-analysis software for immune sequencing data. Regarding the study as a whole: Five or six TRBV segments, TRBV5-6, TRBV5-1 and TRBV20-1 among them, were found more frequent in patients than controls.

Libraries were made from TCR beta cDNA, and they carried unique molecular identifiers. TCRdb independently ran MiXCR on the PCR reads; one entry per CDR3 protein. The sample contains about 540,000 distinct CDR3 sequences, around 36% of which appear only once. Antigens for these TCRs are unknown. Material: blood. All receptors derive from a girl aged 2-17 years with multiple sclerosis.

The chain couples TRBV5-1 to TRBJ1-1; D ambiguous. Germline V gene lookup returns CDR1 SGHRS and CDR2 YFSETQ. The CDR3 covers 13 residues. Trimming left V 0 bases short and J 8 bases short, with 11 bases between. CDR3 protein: CASSLAGRSEAFF. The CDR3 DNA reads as TGCGCCAGCAGCTTGGCCGGGCGGTCGGAAGCTTTCTTT.

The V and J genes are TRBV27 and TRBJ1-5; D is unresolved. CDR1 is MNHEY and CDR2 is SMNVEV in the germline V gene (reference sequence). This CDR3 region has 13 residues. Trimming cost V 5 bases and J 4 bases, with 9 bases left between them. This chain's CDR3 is CASSPSWNQPQHF. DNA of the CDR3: TGTGCCAGCAGTCCTAGCTGGAATCAGCCCCAGCATTTT.

In nucleotides, the CDR3 is TGTGCCAGCAGCTCTTGGGACTCGCGGGGAGAGACCCAGTACTTC. This gives the protein CASSSWDSRGETQYF. The chain links TRBV11-2 to TRBJ2-5, with D maybe TRBD2 (6 bases). The germline CDR1 and CDR2 sequences are SGHAT and FQNNGV. The V gene lost 4 bases and the J gene lost 4 bases, with 16 bases spanning the gap. This CDR3 region has 15 residues. The entire variable domain, with the rest obtained from reference TRBV11-2 and TRBJ2-5, is as follows: EAGVAQSPRYKIIEKRQSVAFWCNPISGHATLYWYQQILGQGPKLLIQFQNNGVVDDSQLPKDRFSAERLKGVDSTLKIQPAKLEDSAVYLCASSSWDSRGETQYFGPGTRLLVL.

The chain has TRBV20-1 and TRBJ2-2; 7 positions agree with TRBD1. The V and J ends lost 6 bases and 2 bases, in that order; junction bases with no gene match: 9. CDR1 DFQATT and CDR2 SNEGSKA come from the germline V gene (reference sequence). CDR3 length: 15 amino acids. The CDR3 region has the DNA TGCAGTGCCAGGACAGGCGCTACTAACACCGGGGAGCTGTTTTTT. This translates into CSARTGATNTGELFF.

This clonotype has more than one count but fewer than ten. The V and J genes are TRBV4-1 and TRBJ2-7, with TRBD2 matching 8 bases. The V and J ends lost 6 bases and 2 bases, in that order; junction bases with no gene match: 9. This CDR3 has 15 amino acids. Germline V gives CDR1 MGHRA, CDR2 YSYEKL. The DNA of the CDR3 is TGCGCCAGCAGTGTCGGGAGGGTGGGTACCTACGAGCAGTACTTC. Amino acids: CASSVGRVGTYEQYF.

CDR3 in DNA: TGCAGCGTCGGGGAGCCCAATGAGCAGTTCTTC. It encodes CSVGEPNEQFF. The chain recombines TRBV29-1 with TRBJ2-1, with a tentative D call TRBD2 (5 bases). CDR1 SQVTM and CDR2 ANQGSEA come from the germline V gene. The ends were cut back, 6 bases at V and 6 bases at J, with 9 bases in the middle. CDR3 length: 11 residues.

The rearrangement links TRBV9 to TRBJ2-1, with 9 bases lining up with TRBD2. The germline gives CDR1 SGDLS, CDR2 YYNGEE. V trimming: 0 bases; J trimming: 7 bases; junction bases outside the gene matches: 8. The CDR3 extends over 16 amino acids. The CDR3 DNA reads TGTGCCAGCAGCGTAGGAGTGCGGGGGGGAGGGAATGAGCAGTTCTTC. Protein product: CASSVGVRGGGNEQFF.

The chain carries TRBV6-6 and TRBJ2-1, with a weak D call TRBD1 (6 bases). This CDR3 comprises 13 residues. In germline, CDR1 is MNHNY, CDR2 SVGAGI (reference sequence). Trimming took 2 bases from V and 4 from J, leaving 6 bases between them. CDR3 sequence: CASSYDRYNEQFF. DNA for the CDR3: TGTGCCAGCAGTTACGACAGGTACAATGAGCAGTTCTTC.

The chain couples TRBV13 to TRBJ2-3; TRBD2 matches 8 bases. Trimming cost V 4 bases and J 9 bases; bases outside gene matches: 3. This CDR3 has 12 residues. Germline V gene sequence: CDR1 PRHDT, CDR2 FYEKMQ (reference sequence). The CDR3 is CASSSGLVTQYF. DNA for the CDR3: TGTGCCAGCAGCTCGGGACTAGTAACGCAGTATTTT. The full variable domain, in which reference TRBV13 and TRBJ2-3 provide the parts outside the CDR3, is AAGVIQSPRHLIKEKRETATLKCYPIPRHDTVYWYQQGPGQDPQFLISFYEKMQSDKGSIPDRFSAQQFSDYHSELNMSSLELGDSALYFCASSSGLVTQYFGPGTRLTVL.

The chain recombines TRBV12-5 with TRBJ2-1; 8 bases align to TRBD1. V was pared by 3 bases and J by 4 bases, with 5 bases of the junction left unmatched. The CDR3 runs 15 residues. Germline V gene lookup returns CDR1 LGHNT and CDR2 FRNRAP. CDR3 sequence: CASGFSGGRYNEQFF. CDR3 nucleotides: TGTGCTAGTGGTTTTTCAGGGGGCAGATACAATGAGCAGTTCTTC. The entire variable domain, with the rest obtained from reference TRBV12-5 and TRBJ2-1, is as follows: DARVTQTPRHKVTEMGQEVTMRCQPILGHNTVFWYRQTMMQGLELLAYFRNRAPLDDSGMPKDRFSAEMPDATLATLKIQPSEPRDSAVYFCASGFSGGRYNEQFFGPGTRLTVL.

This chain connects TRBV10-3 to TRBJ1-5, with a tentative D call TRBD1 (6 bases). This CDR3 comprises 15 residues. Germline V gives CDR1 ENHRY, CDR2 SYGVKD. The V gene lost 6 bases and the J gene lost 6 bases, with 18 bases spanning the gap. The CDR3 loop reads CAISMGHQQGQPQHF. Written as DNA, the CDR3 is TGTGCCATCAGCATGGGACATCAGCAGGGTCAGCCCCAGCATTTT.

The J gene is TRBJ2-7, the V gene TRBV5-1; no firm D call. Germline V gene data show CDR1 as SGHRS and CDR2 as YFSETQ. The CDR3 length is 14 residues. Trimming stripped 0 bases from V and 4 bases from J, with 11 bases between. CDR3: CASSLGPDGYEQYF. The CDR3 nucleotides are TGCGCCAGCAGCTTGGGTCCGGATGGGTACGAGCAGTACTTC.

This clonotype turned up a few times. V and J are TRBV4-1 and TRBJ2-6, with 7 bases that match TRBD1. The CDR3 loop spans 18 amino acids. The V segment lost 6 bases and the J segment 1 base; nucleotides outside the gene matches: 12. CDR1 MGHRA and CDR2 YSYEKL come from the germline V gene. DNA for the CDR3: TGCGCCAGCAGTTTCCTTCCGGGACAGATGTCTGGGGCCAACGTCCTGACTTTC. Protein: CASSFLPGQMSGANVLTF.

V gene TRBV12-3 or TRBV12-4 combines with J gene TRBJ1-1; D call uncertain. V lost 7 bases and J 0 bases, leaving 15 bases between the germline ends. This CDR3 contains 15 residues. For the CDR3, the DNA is TGTGCCAGCACCCTTGCCAAGTGGCTGAACACTGAAGCTTTCTTT. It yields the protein CASTLAKWLNTEAFF.

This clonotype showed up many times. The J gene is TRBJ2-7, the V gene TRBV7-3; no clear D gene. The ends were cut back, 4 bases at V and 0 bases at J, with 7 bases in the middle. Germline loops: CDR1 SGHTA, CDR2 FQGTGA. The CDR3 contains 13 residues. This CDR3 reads CASSSSSSYEQYF. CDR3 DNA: TGTGCCAGCAGCTCCTCCAGCTCCTACGAGCAGTACTTC.

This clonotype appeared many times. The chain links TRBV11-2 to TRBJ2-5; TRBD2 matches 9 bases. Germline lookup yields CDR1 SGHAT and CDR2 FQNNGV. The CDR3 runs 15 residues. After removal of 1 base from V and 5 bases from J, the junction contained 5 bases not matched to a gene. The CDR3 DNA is TGTGCCAGCAGCTTAGGACTAGCGGACGAGGAGACCCAGTACTTC. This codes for CASSLGLADEETQYF.

CDR3: CASTPHRGGNQPQHF. CDR3 DNA sequence: TGTGCCAGTACCCCGCACAGGGGCGGGAATCAGCCCCAGCATTTT. J is TRBJ1-5 and V is TRBV19; 7 nucleotides match TRBD1. The CDR3 length is 15 residues. The V gene's germline CDR1 is LNHDA and CDR2 SQIVND (reference sequence). The V segment lost 7 bases and the J segment 4 bases; nucleotides outside the gene matches: 10.

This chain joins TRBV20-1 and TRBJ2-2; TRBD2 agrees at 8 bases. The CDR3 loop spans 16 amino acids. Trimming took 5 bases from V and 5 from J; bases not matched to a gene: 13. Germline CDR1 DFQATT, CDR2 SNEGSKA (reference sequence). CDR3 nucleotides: TGCAGTGCTCCCCACCCTCTGCGCGGGGGGACCGGGGAGCTGTTTTTT. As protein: CSAPHPLRGGTGELFF.

CDR3 coding DNA: TGTGCCAGCAGGGGAAGTCAGGGGCCTAGCGGGGGGTATGAGCAGTTCTTC. It encodes CASRGSQGPSGGYEQFF. The chain recombines TRBV6-6 with TRBJ2-1; 11 bases map to TRBD2. This CDR3 contains 17 residues. Germline trimming cut 6 bases from V and 8 bases from J; bases unmatched to any gene: 15. Germline values: CDR1 MNHNY, CDR2 SVGAGI (reference sequence).

Written as DNA, the CDR3 is TGTGCCAGCAGCGACCCTATGACAGGGGACTATGGCTACACCTTC. This sequence encodes CASSDPMTGDYGYTF. J is TRBJ1-2 and V is TRBV7-9, with TRBD1 identical over 8 bases. Per germline, CDR1 SEHNR and CDR2 FQNEAQ (reference sequence). Trimming at V came to 5 bases and at J to 3 bases, leaving 8 bases not matched to a gene. This CDR3 contains 15 residues.

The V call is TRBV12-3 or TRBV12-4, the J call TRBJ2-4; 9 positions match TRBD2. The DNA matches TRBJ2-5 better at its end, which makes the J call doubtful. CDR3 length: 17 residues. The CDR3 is CASQVASGDPSFQTQYF. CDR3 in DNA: TGTGCCAGCCAGGTGGCTAGCGGGGACCCTTCCTTCCAGACCCAGTACTTC.

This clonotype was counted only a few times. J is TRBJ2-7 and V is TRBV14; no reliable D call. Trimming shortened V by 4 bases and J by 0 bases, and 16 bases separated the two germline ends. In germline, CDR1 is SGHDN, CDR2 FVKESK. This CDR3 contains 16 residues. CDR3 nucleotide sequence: TGTGCCAGCAGCCGATTAGGACGGTGGAGCTCCTACGAGCAGTACTTC. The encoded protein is CASSRLGRWSSYEQYF.

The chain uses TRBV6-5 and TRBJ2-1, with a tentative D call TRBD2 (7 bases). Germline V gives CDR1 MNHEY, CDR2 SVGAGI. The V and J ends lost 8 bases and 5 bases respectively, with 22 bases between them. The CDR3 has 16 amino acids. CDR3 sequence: CASGVLGRGDNNEQFF. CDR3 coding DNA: TGTGCCAGCGGTGTACTGGGTCGGGGGGACAACAATGAGCAGTTCTTC.

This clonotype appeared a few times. In DNA form, the CDR3 reads TGTGCCAGCACTCGGGACAGTGGACCCTACGAGCAGTACTTC. This encodes CASTRDSGPYEQYF. The rearrangement joins TRBV11-2 to TRBJ2-7; 7 nucleotides agree with TRBD1. The CDR3 has 14 residues. V gave up 7 bases and J gave up 2 bases; unmatched junction bases: 8. CDR1 is SGHAT and CDR2 is FQNNGV in the germline V gene.

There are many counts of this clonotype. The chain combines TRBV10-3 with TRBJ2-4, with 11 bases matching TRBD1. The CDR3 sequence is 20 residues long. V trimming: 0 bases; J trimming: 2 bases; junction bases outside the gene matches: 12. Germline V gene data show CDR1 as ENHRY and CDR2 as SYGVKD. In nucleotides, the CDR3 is TGTGCCATCAGTGAGTCGACCGGGACAGGGGGGTTCGGAACCAAAAACATTCAGTACTTC. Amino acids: CAISESTGTGGFGTKNIQYF.

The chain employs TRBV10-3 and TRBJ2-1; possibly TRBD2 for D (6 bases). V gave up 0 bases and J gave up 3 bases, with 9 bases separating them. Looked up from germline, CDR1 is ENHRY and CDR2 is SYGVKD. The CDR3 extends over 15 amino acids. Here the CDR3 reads CAISESRGGYNEQFF. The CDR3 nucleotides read TGTGCCATCAGTGAGTCGCGGGGCGGCTACAATGAGCAGTTCTTC.

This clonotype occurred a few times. The CDR3 nucleotides are TGTGCCAGCAGCGCCAGTCCTAACTATGGCTACACCTTC. Its protein product is CASSASPNYGYTF. V usage is TRBV9 and J usage is TRBJ1-2; D is undetermined. Trimming took off 3 bases at V and 0 bases at J, with 6 bases between the two ends. CDR3 length: 13 residues. CDR1 is SGDLS, CDR2 YYNGEE, per germline.

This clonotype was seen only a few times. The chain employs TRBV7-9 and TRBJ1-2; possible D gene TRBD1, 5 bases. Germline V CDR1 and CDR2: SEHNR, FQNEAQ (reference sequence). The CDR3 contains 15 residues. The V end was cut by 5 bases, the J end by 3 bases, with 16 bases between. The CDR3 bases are TGTGCCAGCAGCCCCAAGCGGGGGGAGGACTATGGCTACACCTTC. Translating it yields CASSPKRGEDYGYTF. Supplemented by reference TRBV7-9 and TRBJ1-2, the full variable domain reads DTGVSQNPRHKITKRGQNVTFRCDPISEHNRLYWYRQTLGQGPEFLTYFQNEAQLEKSRLLSDRFSAERPKGSFSTLEIQRTEQGDSAMYLCASSPKRGEDYGYTFGSGTRLTVV.

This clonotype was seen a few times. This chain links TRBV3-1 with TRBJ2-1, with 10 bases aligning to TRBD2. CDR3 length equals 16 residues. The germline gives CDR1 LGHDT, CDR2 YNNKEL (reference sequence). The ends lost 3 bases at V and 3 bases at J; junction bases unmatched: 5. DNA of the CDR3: TGTGCCAGCAGCCATAGCGGGGGGCGGGACTACAATGAGCAGTTCTTC. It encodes CASSHSGGRDYNEQFF.

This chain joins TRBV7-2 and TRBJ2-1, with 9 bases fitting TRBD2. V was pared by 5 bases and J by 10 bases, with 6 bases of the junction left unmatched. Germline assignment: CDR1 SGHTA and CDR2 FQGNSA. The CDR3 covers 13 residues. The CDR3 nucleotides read TGTGCCAGCAGCCAAACAAGCGGGAGGGAGCAGTTCTTC. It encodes CASSQTSGREQFF.

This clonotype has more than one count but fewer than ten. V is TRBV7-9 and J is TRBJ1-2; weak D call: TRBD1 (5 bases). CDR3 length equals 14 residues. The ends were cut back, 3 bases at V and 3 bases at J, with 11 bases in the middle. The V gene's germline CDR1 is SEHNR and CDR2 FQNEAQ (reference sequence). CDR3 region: CASSFAGGDYGYTF. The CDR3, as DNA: TGTGCCAGCAGCTTCGCCGGGGGAGACTATGGCTACACCTTC.